Listed below are T cell receptor beta chains from one sample, sequenced in a study of T cell changes during pregnancy in multiple sclerosis. Libraries were prepared by immunoSEQ multiplex PCR; TCRdb keeps only in-frame clonotypes and omits some of them. The repertoire holds roughly 51,000 clones, with 90% to 95% as singletons. Sequenced here: CD8+ T cells from peripheral blood mononuclear cells, sampled before pregnancy. All receptors come from a female donor with multiple sclerosis, enrolled in a pregnancy study. Both conserved end residues are part of each CDR3. The D gene is left open where the match is weak. A row's size may be missing; if present it is once, few, many or a size class.

cdr3_nt cdr3_aa clone_size v_call d_call j_call
TGTGCCAGCACCCCAGAATACACAGATACGCAGTATTTT CASTPEYTDTQYF few TRBV7-9 NA TRBJ2-3
TGTGCCTCCTGCGTGGACAGGGGGAGTGGCGAGCAGTACTTC CASCVDRGSGEQYF NA TRBV30 TRBD1 TRBJ2-7
TGTGCCATCAGTGATATAGGGAGAGGGACTGAAGCTTTCTTT CAISDIGRGTEAFF NA TRBV10-3 NA TRBJ1-1
TGTGCCAGCAGCGTAGCAGGGACAGGGAGCAACTATGGCTACACCTTC CASSVAGTGSNYGYTF NA TRBV9 TRBD1 TRBJ1-2
TGTGCCAGCAGCGACGGGACAGGGGGCGGCGCAGATACGCAGTATTTT CASSDGTGGGADTQYF NA TRBV6-4 TRBD1 TRBJ2-3
TGTGCCAGCAGCGTAGGGGCAGTTCCTAACTATGGCTACACCTTC CASSVGAVPNYGYTF NA TRBV9 NA TRBJ1-2
TGTGCCAGCAGTTCGCGACAGAAAGAGACCCAGTACTTC CASSSRQKETQYF NA TRBV28 NA TRBJ2-5
TGTGCCAGTAGTATAGATCTAGCGGCCTACAATGAGCAGTTCTTC CASSIDLAAYNEQFF NA TRBV19 TRBD2 TRBJ2-1
TGTGCCAGCAGTGCCTTCTACGAGCAGTACTTC CASSAFYEQYF NA TRBV2 NA TRBJ2-7
TGTGCCAGCAGCTTACTTTACTCCTACAATGAGCAGTTCTTC CASSLLYSYNEQFF NA TRBV7-8 NA TRBJ2-1
TGTGCCAGCAGCGTAGCGGGTTCGGGGATGCCCTACAATGAGCAGTTCTTC CASSVAGSGMPYNEQFF NA TRBV9 NA TRBJ2-1
TGTGCCAGTAAACCGGGCCATCCGGGAGGGACTGAAGCTTTCTTT CASKPGHPGGTEAFF NA TRBV6-4 NA TRBJ1-1
TGTGCCAGCAGCGTAGTGGGTCGGACAGGGTGGGATGAGCAGTTCTTC CASSVVGRTGWDEQFF NA TRBV9 TRBD1 TRBJ2-1
TGTGCCAGCAGCCAGGGCTATCTACAGGGTCCCTACACCGGGGAGCTGTTTTTT CASSQGYLQGPYTGELFF once TRBV14 NA TRBJ2-2
TGCGCCAGCAGCCACGGAATGGGAACAGGTATATCCTACGAGCAGTACTTC CASSHGMGTGISYEQYF NA TRBV4-3 NA TRBJ2-7
TGTGCCAGCAGCGGAAATCAAGAACGGGAGCAGTTCTTC CASSGNQEREQFF once TRBV9 NA TRBJ2-1
TGTGCCAGCAGCTTAATCGCAGGGGGCAGGGCCCTTTACTACGAGCAGTACTTC CASSLIAGGRALYYEQYF NA TRBV7-9 TRBD1 TRBJ2-7
TGCGCCAGCAGCCAAACTGACAGTCGCAATCAGCCCCAGCATTTT CASSQTDSRNQPQHF NA TRBV4-1 NA TRBJ1-5
TGTGCCAGCAGCTCCAGGACTAGCGGGAATGAGCAGTTCTTC CASSSRTSGNEQFF NA TRBV5-4 TRBD2 TRBJ2-1
TGTGCCAGCAGCTTAGTGGGGAGCTCCTACGAGCAGTACTTC CASSLVGSSYEQYF NA TRBV7-6 NA TRBJ2-7
TGTGCCTGGCGGACTAGCCTGTACTACAATGAGCAGTTCTTC CAWRTSLYYNEQFF NA TRBV30 TRBD2 TRBJ2-1
TGTGCCAGCAGTTACTCTCCTAGCGGCCAAGAGACCCAGTACTTC CASSYSPSGQETQYF NA TRBV6-5 TRBD2 TRBJ2-5
TGTGCCAGCAAGGACGGGAACTACAATGAGCAGTTCTTC CASKDGNYNEQFF medium-sized TRBV7-9 NA TRBJ2-1
TGTGCCAGTAGTATTGCGGGACAGTCGTACGAGCAGTACTTC CASSIAGQSYEQYF NA TRBV19 NA TRBJ2-7
TGTGCCAGCAGCTTAGGGGACTCCTTCGGGGAGACCCAGTACTTC CASSLGDSFGETQYF NA TRBV13 NA TRBJ2-5
TGTGCCAGCAGTAATCAGCGGTTTTCCTACGAGCAGTACTTC CASSNQRFSYEQYF NA TRBV28 NA TRBJ2-7
TGTGCCAGTAGTGCCTCGACAGGGGGCAACACTGAAGCTTTCTTT CASSASTGGNTEAFF NA TRBV19 TRBD1 TRBJ1-1
TGTGCCAGCAGTCCTAATGTGGGGGCCACTGAAGCTTTCTTT CASSPNVGATEAFF NA TRBV27 NA TRBJ1-1
TGTGCCAGCAGCTTGGTCCCAGGGGGAACAGATACGCAGTATTTT CASSLVPGGTDTQYF once TRBV5-5 TRBD1 TRBJ2-3
TGTGCCAGCAACGAACAGGGCTCGAAGCACGAGCAGTACTTC CASNEQGSKHEQYF NA TRBV9 NA TRBJ2-7
TGTGCCAGCAGTGCGGGGGCTGAGGGCTATGGCTACACCTTC CASSAGAEGYGYTF once TRBV6-5 NA TRBJ1-2
TGCAGCGTCGACGGGGTCCGGGACTTCCCTTACAATGAGCAGTTCTTC CSVDGVRDFPYNEQFF NA TRBV29-1 NA TRBJ2-1
TGTGCCAGCATCAGCGGGGGGGGGACCGGGGAGCTGTTTTTT CASISGGGTGELFF NA TRBV6-5 TRBD2 TRBJ2-2